The 21 T cell receptor beta chains given below trace back to one sample, sequenced in a study of technical replicates of blood from several donors. Method: immunoSEQ multiplex PCR; TCRdb's copy keeps in-frame clones and lacks some. The table has roughly 85,000 clones, roughly 94% seen once; the top ten hold around 0.25%. The sequenced sample consisted of T cells isolated from PBMCs. All receptors come from a human donor in good health.

The chain links TRBV4-2 to TRBJ1-5, with 10 nucleotides matching TRBD1. In germline, CDR1 is LGHNA, CDR2 YNFKEQ. The trim removed 5 bases at V and 6 bases at J, leaving 7 bases unmatched. The CDR3 covers 15 residues. The CDR3 DNA sequence: TGTGCCAGCAGCACCGGGACAGGGGAGAGTCAGCCCCAGCATTTT. This codes for CASSTGTGESQPQHF.

CDR3: CASSLAGQSSYNSPLHF. CDR3 sequence (DNA): TGTGCCAGCAGCTTAGCGGGACAGAGCTCCTATAATTCACCCCTCCACTTT. The rearrangement uses TRBV7-9 and TRBJ1-6; 7 bases are a match to TRBD1. The CDR3 length is 17 residues. Trimming took 0 bases from V and 0 from J; bases not matched to a gene: 2. From germline, CDR1 is SEHNR and CDR2 FQNEAQ (reference sequence).

In regard to this clone: The same CDR3 also results from other DNA sequences found in this sample. This chain joins TRBV6-5 and TRBJ1-2, with D possibly TRBD1 on 5 matching bases. Germline-derived CDR1 and CDR2 are MNHEY and SVGAGI. The CDR3 is made up of 13 amino acids. V was pared by 0 bases and J by 6 bases, with 8 bases between. This CDR3 is CASSYSGGDGYTF. In DNA form, the CDR3 reads TGTGCCAGCAGTTACTCCGGGGGGGATGGCTACACCTTC.

This chain connects TRBV5-1 to TRBJ2-3, with 11 bases identical to TRBD2. Germline CDR1 SGHRS, CDR2 YFSETQ. With V trimmed by 4 bases and J by 5 bases, 6 bases remained unmatched. The CDR3 spans 15 residues. The CDR3 region is CASSRAGTSGDTQYF. The CDR3 region has the DNA TGCGCCAGCAGCCGCGCCGGGACTAGCGGAGATACGCAGTATTTT.

V usage is TRBV5-1 and J usage is TRBJ1-6, with D maybe TRBD1 (6 bases). The CDR3 totals 16 residues. Trimming pared 1 base from V and 6 bases from J, leaving 14 bases between. Germline V CDR1 and CDR2: SGHRS, YFSETQ. The CDR3 DNA reads as TGCGCCAGCAGCTTGTTTCCCCGGACAGTTAATTCACCCCTCCACTTT. It translates to CASSLFPRTVNSPLHF.

The chain employs TRBV25-1 and TRBJ1-2; 9 bases fit TRBD1. The CDR3 has 13 residues. CDR1 and CDR2 from the germline V gene are MGHDK and SYGVNS. J was trimmed by 12 bases and V by 4 bases; bases with no gene match: 9. The CDR3 region has the DNA TGTGCCAGCAGTGTAGGAGGGACAGGGTCAAACACCTTC. This gives the protein CASSVGGTGSNTF.

The V and J genes are TRBV2 and TRBJ2-2; 7 bases fit TRBD2. V shed 7 bases and J 2 bases; nucleotides not matched to a gene: 7. The CDR3 extends over 15 amino acids. Germline V lookup: CDR1 SNHLY, CDR2 FYNNEI. CDR3 loop: CASNRLADNTGELFF. CDR3 in DNA: TGTGCCAGCAATCGGCTAGCGGATAACACCGGGGAGCTGTTTTTT.

V is TRBV29-1 and J is TRBJ1-2; D unresolved. Trimming cost V 2 bases and J 4 bases, with 8 bases left between them. CDR1 and CDR2 (germline): SQVTM, ANQGSEA. CDR3 size: 12 residues. CDR3 in amino acids: CSVELDTYGYTF. The CDR3 region has the DNA TGCAGCGTTGAATTAGACACCTATGGCTACACCTTC.

This clone has just one count. The chain is built from TRBV28 and TRBJ1-2; 7 nucleotides align to TRBD1. V shed 8 bases and J 8 bases; nucleotides not matched to a gene: 11. The CDR3 is 13 amino acids. Germline CDR1 is MDHEN and CDR2 is SYDVKM. The CDR3 DNA reads as TGTGCCAGCCTACCGCCGGCAGGGGGAGGCTACACCTTC. Its protein is CASLPPAGGGYTF.

The V gene is TRBV7-2, the J gene TRBJ2-7; D is unresolved. The CDR3 is 14 amino acids. The germline gives CDR1 SGHTA, CDR2 FQGNSA. The V and J ends lost 3 bases and 3 bases respectively, with 12 bases between them. The CDR3 coding sequence is TGTGCCAGCAGCTTTGGGCAGGCCGGCTACGAGCAGTACTTC. Protein: CASSFGQAGYEQYF.

V and J are TRBV10-1 and TRBJ2-2; D may be TRBD1 (6 bases). With 5 bases removed from V and 5 bases from J, the gap between germline ends came to 15 bases. This CDR3 has 15 amino acids. Per the germline V gene, CDR1 is WNHNN and CDR2 is SYGVQD (reference sequence). CDR3 region: CASSPRTAQTGELFF. Written as DNA, the CDR3 is TGCGCCAGCAGTCCGAGGACAGCCCAAACCGGGGAGCTGTTTTTT.

This chain links TRBV18 with TRBJ1-1; 7 bases are a match to TRBD1. The CDR3 runs to 13 residues. Trimming removed 4 bases from V and 2 bases from J; junction bases left unmatched: 1. Germline-derived CDR1 and CDR2 are KGHSH and LQKENI. The CDR3 loop is CASSRDRNTEAFF. The CDR3 DNA reads TGTGCCAGCTCACGGGACAGAAACACTGAAGCTTTCTTT.

The chain couples TRBV2 to TRBJ2-3; 9 bases are a match to TRBD2. This CDR3 is 15 amino acids long. The V and J ends lost 8 bases and 4 bases, in that order; junction bases with no gene match: 10. In germline, CDR1 is SNHLY, CDR2 FYNNEI. In DNA form, the CDR3 reads TGTGCCAGCGGGGGACGGCGGGGGGGAGCAGATACGCAGTATTTT. Protein product: CASGGRRGGADTQYF. The full variable domain, in which reference TRBV2 and TRBJ2-3 provide the parts outside the CDR3, is EPEVTQTPSHQVTQMGQEVILRCVPISNHLYFYWYRQILGQKVEFLVSFYNNEISEKSEIFDDQFSVERPDGSNFTLKIRSTKLEDSAMYFCASGGRRGGADTQYFGPGTRLTVL.

The rearrangement joins TRBV6-1 to TRBJ2-7; 7 bases align to TRBD1. The CDR3 is made up of 15 amino acids. CDR1 is MNHNS and CDR2 is SASEGT in the germline V gene. V was pared by 2 bases and J by 0 bases, with 4 bases of the junction left unmatched. The CDR3, as DNA: TGTGCCAGCAGTGAACAGGGGGTTGGCTCCTACGAGCAGTACTTC. It specifies CASSEQGVGSYEQYF.

The rearrangement links TRBV27 to TRBJ2-7; a possible D gene is TRBD1 (6 bases). Germline values: CDR1 MNHEY, CDR2 SMNVEV (reference sequence). The CDR3 is 12 residues long. The V end was cut by 5 bases, the J end by 4 bases, with 9 bases between. CDR3 in amino acids: CASSTDRYEQYF. In DNA, the CDR3 is TGTGCCAGCAGTACCGACAGGTACGAGCAGTACTTC.

The rearrangement joins TRBV19 to TRBJ1-5; D remains unclear. Germline V CDR1 and CDR2: LNHDA, SQIVND (reference sequence). The CDR3 length is 15 residues. Deletions cut 7 bases from V and 0 bases from J, with 13 bases between. CDR3 protein: CASNALADSNQPQHF. For the CDR3, the DNA is TGTGCCAGTAATGCTTTGGCAGATAGCAATCAGCCCCAGCATTTT.

The V gene is TRBV9, the J gene TRBJ2-5, with 7 positions matching TRBD1. V was clipped by 0 bases and J by 1 base; unmatched bases: 3. The CDR3 extends over 15 amino acids. Germline V gene sequence: CDR1 SGDLS, CDR2 YYNGEE. For the CDR3, the DNA is TGTGCCAGCAGCGTAGAGGGGGCGCGCCAAGAGACCCAGTACTTC. Protein sequence: CASSVEGARQETQYF.

The chain combines TRBV28 with TRBJ2-7, with D perhaps TRBD2 (6 bases). The germline V gene encodes CDR1 MDHEN and CDR2 SYDVKM. The CDR3 loop spans 13 amino acids. V gave up 7 bases and J gave up 1 base, with 11 bases separating them. As DNA, the CDR3 is TGTGCCAGCAACCAGGGAGGATCCTACGAGCAGTACTTC. This gives the protein CASNQGGSYEQYF.

This clone was counted between two and nine times. The chain carries TRBV29-1 and TRBJ1-3, with D unresolved. V lost 4 bases and J 11 bases, leaving 12 bases between the germline ends. CDR1 SQVTM and CDR2 ANQGSEA come from the germline V gene. The CDR3 length is 11 residues. CDR3 DNA: TGCAGCGTTGGGCAGGCGGACTCCATATATTTT. It encodes CSVGQADSIYF.

The chain combines TRBV10-3 with TRBJ1-4, with D tentatively TRBD1 (5 bases). The germline gives CDR1 ENHRY, CDR2 SYGVKD. This CDR3 has 15 amino acids. V was trimmed by 0 bases and J by 7 bases, leaving 12 bases between them. CDR3 in DNA: TGTGCCATCAGTGAGTCTTGGCAGGGAGGTGAAAAACTGTTTTTT. The encoded protein is CAISESWQGGEKLFF.

The V and J genes are TRBV9 and TRBJ1-2, with TRBD1 as a possible D gene (6 bases). V was clipped by 2 bases and J by 0 bases, with 14 bases between them. CDR1 is SGDLS, CDR2 YYNGEE, per germline. The CDR3 covers 16 residues. CDR3 nucleotide sequence: TGTGCCAGCAGCGTGGGGAACAGGGTATCTAACTATGGCTACACCTTC. Translation: CASSVGNRVSNYGYTF.